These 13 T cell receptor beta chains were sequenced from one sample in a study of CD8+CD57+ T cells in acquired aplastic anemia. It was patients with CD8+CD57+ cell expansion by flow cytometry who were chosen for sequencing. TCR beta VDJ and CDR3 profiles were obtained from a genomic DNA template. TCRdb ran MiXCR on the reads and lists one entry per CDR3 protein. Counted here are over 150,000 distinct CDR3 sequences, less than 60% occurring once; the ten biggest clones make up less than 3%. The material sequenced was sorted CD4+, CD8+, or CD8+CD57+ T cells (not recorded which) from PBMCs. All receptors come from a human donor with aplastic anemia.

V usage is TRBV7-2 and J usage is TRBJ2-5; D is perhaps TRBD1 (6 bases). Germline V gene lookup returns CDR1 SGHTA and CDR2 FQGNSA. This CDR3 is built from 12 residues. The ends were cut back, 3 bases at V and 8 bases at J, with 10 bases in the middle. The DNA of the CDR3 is TGTGCCAGCAGCTTTGGGGACACTACCCAGTACTTC. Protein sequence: CASSFGDTTQYF.

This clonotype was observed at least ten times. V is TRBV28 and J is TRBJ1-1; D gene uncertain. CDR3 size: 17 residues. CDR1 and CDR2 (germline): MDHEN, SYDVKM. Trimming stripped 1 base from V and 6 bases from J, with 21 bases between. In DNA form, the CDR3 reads TGTGCCAGCAGTTTATTAAGGTCCGGAAGGCTTGGGGCTGAAGCTTTCTTT. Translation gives CASSLLRSGRLGAEAFF. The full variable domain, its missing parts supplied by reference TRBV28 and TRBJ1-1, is DVKVTQSSRYLVKRTGEKVFLECVQDMDHENMFWYRQDPGLGLRLIYFSYDVKMKEKGDIPEGYSVSREKKERFSLILESASTNQTSMYLCASSLLRSGRLGAEAFFGQGTRLTVV.

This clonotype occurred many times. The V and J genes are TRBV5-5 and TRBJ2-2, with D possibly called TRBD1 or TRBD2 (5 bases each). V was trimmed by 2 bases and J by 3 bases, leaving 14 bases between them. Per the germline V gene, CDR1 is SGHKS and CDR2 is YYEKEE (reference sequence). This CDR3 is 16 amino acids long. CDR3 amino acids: CASSFRVTGDTGELFF. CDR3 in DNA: TGTGCCAGCAGCTTCAGGGTAACCGGGGACACCGGGGAGCTGTTTTTT. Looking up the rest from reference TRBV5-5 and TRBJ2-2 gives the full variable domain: DAGVTQSPTHLIKTRGQQVTLRCSPISGHKSVSWYQQVLGQGPQFIFQYYEKEERGRGNFPDRFSARQFPNYSSELNVNALLLGDSALYLCASSFRVTGDTGELFFGEGSRLTVL.

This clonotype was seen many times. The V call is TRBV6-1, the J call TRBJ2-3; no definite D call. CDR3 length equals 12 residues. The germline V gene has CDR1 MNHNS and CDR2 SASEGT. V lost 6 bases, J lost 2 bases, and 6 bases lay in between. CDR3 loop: CASSRATDTQYF. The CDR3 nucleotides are TGTGCCAGCAGCCGGGCCACAGATACGCAGTATTTT.

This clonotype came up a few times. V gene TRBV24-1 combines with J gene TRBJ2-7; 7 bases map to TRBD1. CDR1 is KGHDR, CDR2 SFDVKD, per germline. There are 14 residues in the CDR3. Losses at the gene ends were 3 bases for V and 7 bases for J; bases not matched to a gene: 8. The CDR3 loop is CATSDADRAGEQYF. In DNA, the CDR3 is TGTGCCACCAGTGATGCTGACAGGGCCGGAGAGCAGTACTTC.

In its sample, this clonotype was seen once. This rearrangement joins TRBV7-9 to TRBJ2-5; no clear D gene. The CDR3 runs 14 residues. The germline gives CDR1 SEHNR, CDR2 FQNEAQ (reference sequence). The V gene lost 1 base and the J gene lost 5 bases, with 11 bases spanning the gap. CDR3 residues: CASSLDLNRETQYF. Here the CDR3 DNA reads TGTGCCAGCAGCTTAGATCTGAACCGGGAGACCCAGTACTTC.

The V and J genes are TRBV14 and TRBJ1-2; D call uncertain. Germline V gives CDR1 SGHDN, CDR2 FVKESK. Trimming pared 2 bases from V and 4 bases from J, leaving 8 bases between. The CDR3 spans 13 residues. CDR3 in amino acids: CASSQRGFYGYTF. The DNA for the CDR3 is TGTGCCAGCAGCCAACGAGGATTCTATGGCTACACCTTC.

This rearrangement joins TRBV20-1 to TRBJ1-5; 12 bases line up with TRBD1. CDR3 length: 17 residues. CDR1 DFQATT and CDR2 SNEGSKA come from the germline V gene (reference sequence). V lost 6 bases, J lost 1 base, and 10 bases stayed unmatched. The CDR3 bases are TGCAGTGCAAGCACGGGACAGGGGGCAGTAAGCAATCAGCCCCAGCATTTT. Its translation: CSASTGQGAVSNQPQHF.

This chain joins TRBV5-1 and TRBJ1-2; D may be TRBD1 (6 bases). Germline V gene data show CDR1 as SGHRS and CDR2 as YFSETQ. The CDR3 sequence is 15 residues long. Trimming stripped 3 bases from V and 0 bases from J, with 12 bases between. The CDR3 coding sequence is TGCGCCAGCAGCTCGGCCCAGGGGTCTAACTATGGCTACACCTTC. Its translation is CASSSAQGSNYGYTF. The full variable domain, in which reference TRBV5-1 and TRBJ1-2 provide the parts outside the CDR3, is KAGVTQTPRYLIKTRGQQVTLSCSPISGHRSVSWYQQTPGQGLQFLFEYFSETQRNKGNFPGRFSGRQFSNSRSEMNVSTLELGDSALYLCASSSAQGSNYGYTFGSGTRLTVV.

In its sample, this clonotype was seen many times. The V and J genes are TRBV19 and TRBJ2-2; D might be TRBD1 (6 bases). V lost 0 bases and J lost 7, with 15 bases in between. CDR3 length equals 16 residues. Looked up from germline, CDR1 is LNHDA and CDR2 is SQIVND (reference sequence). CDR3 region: CASSIDQTGINGELFF. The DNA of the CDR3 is TGTGCCAGTAGTATAGATCAGACAGGAATAAACGGGGAGCTGTTTTTT.

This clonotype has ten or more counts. For the CDR3, the DNA is TGTGCCACCAGTGGTAAGTCTAGCGGCACCAGACTAGCTAATGAGCAGTTCTTC. The encoded protein is CATSGKSSGTRLANEQFF. The chain recombines TRBV24-1 with TRBJ2-1; TRBD2 agrees at 7 bases. The J segment lost 7 bases and the V segment lost 5 bases, leaving 19 bases of the junction unmatched. This CDR3 has 18 residues. The germline V gene has CDR1 KGHDR and CDR2 SFDVKD.

This CDR3 reads CSVSLTVYGYTF. DNA of the CDR3: TGCAGCGTTTCATTAACAGTCTATGGCTACACCTTC. The rearrangement uses TRBV29-1 and TRBJ1-2; D remains unclear. With 5 bases removed from V and 4 bases from J, the gap between germline ends came to 11 bases. CDR1 and CDR2 (germline): SQVTM, ANQGSEA. CDR3 length: 12 residues. The whole variable domain, filled in from reference TRBV29-1 and TRBJ1-2, reads SAVISQKPSRDICQRGTSLTIQCQVDSQVTMMFWYRQQPGQSLTLIATANQGSEATYESGFVIDKFPISRPNLTFSTLTVSNMSPEDSSIYLCSVSLTVYGYTFGSGTRLTVV.

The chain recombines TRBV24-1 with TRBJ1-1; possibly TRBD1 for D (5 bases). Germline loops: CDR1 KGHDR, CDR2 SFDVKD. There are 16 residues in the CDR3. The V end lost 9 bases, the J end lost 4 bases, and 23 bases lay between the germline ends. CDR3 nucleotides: TGTGCCACCTATCCGGGACTTAAAGGGAACATCACTGAAGCTTTCTTT. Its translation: CATYPGLKGNITEAFF.